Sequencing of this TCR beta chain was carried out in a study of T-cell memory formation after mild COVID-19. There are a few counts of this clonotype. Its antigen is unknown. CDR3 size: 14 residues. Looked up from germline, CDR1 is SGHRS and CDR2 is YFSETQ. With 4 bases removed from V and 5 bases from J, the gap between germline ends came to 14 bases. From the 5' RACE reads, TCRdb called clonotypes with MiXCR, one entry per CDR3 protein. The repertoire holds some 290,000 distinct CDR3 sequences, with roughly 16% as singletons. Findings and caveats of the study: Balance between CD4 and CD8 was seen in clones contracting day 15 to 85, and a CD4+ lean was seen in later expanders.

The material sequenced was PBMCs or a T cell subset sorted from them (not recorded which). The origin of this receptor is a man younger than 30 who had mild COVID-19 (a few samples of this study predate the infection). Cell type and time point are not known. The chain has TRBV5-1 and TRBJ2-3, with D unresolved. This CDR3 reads CASSKLRAVDTQYF. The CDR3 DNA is TGCGCCAGCAGCAAGCTAAGGGCGGTAGATACGCAGTATTTT.